This TCR beta chain was found in a study of CD8 T cells in Susac syndrome. Random hexamers served to reverse transcribe roughly 0.5 to 1 ug RNA. From the immunoSEQ multiplex PCR reads, TCRdb called clonotypes with MiXCR, one entry per CDR3 protein. The top ten clones hold around 0.12% of a sample with some 120,000 distinct CDR3 sequences, about 95% of them seen once. V lost 1 base and J 3 bases, leaving 13 bases between the germline ends. In germline, CDR1 is MGHRA, CDR2 YSYEKL. The CDR3 sequence is 15 residues long. This clonotype was observed a single time. TEMRA cells were enriched by FACS, and CD4+ and CD8+ T cells were negatively isolated.

This TCR was recovered from a human donor in good health. The sample consisted of CD4+ T cells from PBMCs. The chain joins TRBV4-1 to TRBJ2-7, with D perhaps being TRBD1 or TRBD2 (5 bases each). CDR3 residues: CASSQVEGSVYEQYF. CDR3 sequence (DNA): TGCGCCAGCAGCCAAGTCGAGGGGTCGGTCTACGAGCAGTACTTC.